The clone carrying this T cell receptor (beta chain) was observed a few times. This CDR3 comprises 15 residues. Trimming pared 6 bases from V and 3 bases from J, leaving 18 bases between. From germline, CDR1 is LGHDT and CDR2 YNNKEL (reference sequence). Methods used by the authors: Counts of nucleated cells, estimated from reference gene primer amplification, were obtained. Clones were sequenced by immunoSEQ multiplex PCR, and TCRdb holds only the in-frame ones, with some missing. That table furnishes V, J and clone size, whereas the DNA furnished D and trimming. The sample yields 85,000 to 120,000 clones, around 90% seen once. The sample comes from a study of blood T cell repertoires in COVID-19. Study context: Donors in the United States, Italy and Spain gave samples during acute or convalescent COVID-19. In each case, the material was cDNA or gDNA derived from T cells, B-cell-depleted T cells, or PBMCs.

The sample comprised peripheral blood. The rearrangement joins TRBV3-1 (or the pseudogene TRBV3-2) to TRBJ2-7, with D unclear. This TCR was sampled from a man younger than 35 with acute or convalescent COVID-19. CDR3 sequence (DNA): TGTGCCAGCAGTCCAGATCCGGCAGGCTTCTACGAGCAGTACTTC. This codes for CASSPDPAGFYEQYF.